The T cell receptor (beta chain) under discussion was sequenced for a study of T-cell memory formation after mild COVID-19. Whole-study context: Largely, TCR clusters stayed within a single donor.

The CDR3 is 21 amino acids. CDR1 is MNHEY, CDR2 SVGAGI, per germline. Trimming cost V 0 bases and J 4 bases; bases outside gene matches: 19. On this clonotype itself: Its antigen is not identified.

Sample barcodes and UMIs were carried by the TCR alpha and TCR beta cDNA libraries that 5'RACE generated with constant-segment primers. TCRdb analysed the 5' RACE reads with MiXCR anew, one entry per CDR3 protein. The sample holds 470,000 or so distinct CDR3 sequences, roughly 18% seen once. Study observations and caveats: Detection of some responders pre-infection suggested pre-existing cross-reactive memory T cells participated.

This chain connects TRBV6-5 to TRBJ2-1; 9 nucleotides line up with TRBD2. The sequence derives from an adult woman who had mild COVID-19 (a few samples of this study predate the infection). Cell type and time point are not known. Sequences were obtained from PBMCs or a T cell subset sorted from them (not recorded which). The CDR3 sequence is CASSYSSSEASAGGPYNEQFF. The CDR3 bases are TGTGCCAGCAGTTACTCGTCTTCGGAAGCGTCGGCGGGAGGGCCATACAATGAGCAGTTCTTC.